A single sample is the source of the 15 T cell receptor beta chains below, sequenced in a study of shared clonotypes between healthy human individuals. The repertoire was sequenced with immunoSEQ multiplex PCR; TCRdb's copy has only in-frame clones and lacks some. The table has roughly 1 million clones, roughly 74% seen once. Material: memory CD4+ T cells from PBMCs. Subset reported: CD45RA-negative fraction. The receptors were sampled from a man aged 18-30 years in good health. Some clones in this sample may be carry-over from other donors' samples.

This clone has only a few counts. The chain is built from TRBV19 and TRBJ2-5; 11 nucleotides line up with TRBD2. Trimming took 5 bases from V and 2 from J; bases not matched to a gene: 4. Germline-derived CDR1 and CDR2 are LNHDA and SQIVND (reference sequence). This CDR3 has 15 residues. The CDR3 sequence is CASSLGLAEQETQYF. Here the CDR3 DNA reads TGTGCCAGTAGTCTGGGACTAGCGGAACAAGAGACCCAGTACTTC.

CDR3 nucleotides: TGCGCCAGCAGGTGGACAGGGGGCGCGGCAGATACGCAGTATTTT. It is translated as CASRWTGGAADTQYF. This sequence joins TRBV5-1 and TRBJ2-3; 11 nucleotides line up with TRBD1. The CDR3 sequence is 15 residues long. CDR1 SGHRS and CDR2 YFSETQ come from the germline V gene. Losses at the gene ends were 5 bases for V and 4 bases for J; bases not matched to a gene: 6.

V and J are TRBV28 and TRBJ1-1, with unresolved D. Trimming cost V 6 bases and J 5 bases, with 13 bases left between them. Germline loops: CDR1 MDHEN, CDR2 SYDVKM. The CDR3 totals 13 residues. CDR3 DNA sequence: TGTGCCAGCAGCCAAGGTTCTTGGACTGAAGCTTTCTTT. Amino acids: CASSQGSWTEAFF.

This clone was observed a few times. The CDR3 reads CASSSSTSSSEQFF. In DNA, the CDR3 is TGTGCCAGCAGCTCGTCTACTTCCAGTTCCGAGCAGTTCTTC. The V gene is TRBV11-2, the J gene TRBJ2-1; D call uncertain. The CDR3 runs 14 residues. Germline CDR1 SGHAT, CDR2 FQNNGV. V was cut by 4 bases and J by 10 bases, with 17 bases left in between.

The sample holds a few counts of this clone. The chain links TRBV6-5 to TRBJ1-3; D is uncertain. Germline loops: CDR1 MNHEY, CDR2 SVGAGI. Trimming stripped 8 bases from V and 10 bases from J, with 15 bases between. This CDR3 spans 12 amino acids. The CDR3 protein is CASFRSSGTIYF. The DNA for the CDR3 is TGTGCCAGCTTCCGAAGCTCCGGGACCATATATTTT.

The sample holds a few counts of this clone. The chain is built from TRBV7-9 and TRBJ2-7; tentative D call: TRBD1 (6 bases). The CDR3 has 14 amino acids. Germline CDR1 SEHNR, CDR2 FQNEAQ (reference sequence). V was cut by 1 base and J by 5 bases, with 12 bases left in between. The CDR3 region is CASSLVFGDNEQYF. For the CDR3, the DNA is TGTGCCAGCAGCTTAGTTTTCGGGGACAACGAGCAGTACTTC.

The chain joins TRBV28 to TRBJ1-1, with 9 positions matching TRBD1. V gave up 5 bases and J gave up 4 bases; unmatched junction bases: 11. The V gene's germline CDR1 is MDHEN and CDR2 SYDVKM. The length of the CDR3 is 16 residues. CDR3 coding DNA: TGTGCCAGCAGTCCCGGGACAGGGTGGGCGAGCACTGAAGCTTTCTTT. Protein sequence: CASSPGTGWASTEAFF. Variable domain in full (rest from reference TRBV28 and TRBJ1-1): DVKVTQSSRYLVKRTGEKVFLECVQDMDHENMFWYRQDPGLGLRLIYFSYDVKMKEKGDIPEGYSVSREKKERFSLILESASTNQTSMYLCASSPGTGWASTEAFFGQGTRLTVV.

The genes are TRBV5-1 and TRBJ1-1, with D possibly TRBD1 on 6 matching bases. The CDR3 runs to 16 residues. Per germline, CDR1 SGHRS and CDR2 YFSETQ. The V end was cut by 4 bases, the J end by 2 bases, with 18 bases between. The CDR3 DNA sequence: TGCGCCAGCAGCCCCGGGGGCTGGCTGGGTAACACTGAAGCTTTCTTT. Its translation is CASSPGGWLGNTEAFF.

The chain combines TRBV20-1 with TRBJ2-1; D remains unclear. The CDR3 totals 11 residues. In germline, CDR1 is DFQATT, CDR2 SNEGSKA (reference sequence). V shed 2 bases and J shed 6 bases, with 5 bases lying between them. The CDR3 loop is CSARLPNEQFF. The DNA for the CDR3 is TGCAGTGCTAGACTACCCAATGAGCAGTTCTTC.

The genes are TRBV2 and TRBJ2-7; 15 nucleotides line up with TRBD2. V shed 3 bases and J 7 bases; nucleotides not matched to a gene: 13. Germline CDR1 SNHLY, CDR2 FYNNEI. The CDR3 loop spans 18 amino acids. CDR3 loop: CASSEAPMPGLAGGEQYF. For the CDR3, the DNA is TGTGCCAGCAGTGAGGCACCAATGCCGGGACTAGCGGGAGGTGAGCAGTACTTC.

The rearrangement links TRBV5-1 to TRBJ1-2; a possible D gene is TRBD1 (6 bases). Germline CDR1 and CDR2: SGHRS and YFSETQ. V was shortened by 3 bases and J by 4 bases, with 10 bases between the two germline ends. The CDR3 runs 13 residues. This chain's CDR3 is CASSSDSFYGYTF. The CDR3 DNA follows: TGCGCCAGCAGCTCGGACAGTTTCTATGGCTACACCTTC.

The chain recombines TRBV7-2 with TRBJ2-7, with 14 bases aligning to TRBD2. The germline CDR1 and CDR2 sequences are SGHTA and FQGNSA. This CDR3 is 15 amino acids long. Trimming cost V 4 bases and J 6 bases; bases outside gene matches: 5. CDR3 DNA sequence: TGTGCCAGCAGCTCGACTAGCGGGAGGGCTGGCGAGCAGTACTTC. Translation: CASSSTSGRAGEQYF.

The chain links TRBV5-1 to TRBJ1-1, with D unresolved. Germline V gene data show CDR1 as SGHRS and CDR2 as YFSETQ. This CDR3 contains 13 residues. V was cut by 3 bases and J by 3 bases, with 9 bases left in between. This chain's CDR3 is CASSWNIDTEAFF. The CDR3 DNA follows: TGCGCCAGCAGCTGGAACATAGACACTGAAGCTTTCTTT.

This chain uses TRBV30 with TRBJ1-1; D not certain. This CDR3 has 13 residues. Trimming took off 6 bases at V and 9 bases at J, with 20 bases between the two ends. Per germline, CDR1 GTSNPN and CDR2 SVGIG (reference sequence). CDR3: CACLPRTREKAFF. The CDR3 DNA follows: TGTGCCTGCCTTCCACGGACGAGGGAAAAAGCTTTCTTT.

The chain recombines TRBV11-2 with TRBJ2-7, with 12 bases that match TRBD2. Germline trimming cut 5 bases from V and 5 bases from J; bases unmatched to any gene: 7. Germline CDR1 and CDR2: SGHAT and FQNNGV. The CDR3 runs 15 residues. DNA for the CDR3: TGTGCCAGCAGCCCGACTAGCGGGAGTAGCGACGAGCAGTACTTC. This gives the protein CASSPTSGSSDEQYF.